This is a list of T cell receptor beta chains from one sample in a study of blood T cell repertoires in COVID-19. Libraries were prepared by immunoSEQ multiplex PCR; TCRdb keeps only in-frame clonotypes and omits some of them. The table lists over 350,000 clones, approximately 90% of them singletons. Sequenced: peripheral blood. The origin of the receptors is a woman in her twenties or thirties with active or convalescent COVID-19. The CDR3 runs from the conserved cysteine through the conserved F or W. Fields, in order: clone size, J gene, V gene, D gene, CDR3 protein, CDR3 DNA. D genes are given only for firm matches. Clone size is stated in some rows and not others, as once, few, many or a class when expanded.

clone_size: .; j_call: TRBJ2-7; v_call: TRBV18; d_call: .; cdr3_aa: CASSPPRAPYEQYF; cdr3_nt: TGTGCCAGCTCACCACCGAGGGCCCCCTACGAGCAGTACTTC
clone_size: .; j_call: TRBJ2-1; v_call: TRBV7-6; d_call: TRBD2; cdr3_aa: CASSRGVAINSYNEQFF; cdr3_nt: TGTGCCAGCAGCCGGGGGGTAGCCATAAACTCCTACAATGAGCAGTTCTTC
clone_size: .; j_call: TRBJ1-1; v_call: TRBV29-1; d_call: .; cdr3_aa: CSVIPGHEFGAFF; cdr3_nt: TGCAGCGTCATCCCGGGACATGAATTCGGAGCTTTCTTT
clone_size: .; j_call: TRBJ1-4; v_call: TRBV5-1; d_call: .; cdr3_aa: CASSLGEAATAGNEKLFF; cdr3_nt: TGCGCCAGCAGCTTGGGTGAGGCCGCGACAGCGGGAAATGAAAAACTGTTTTTT
clone_size: .; j_call: TRBJ2-2; v_call: TRBV5-6; d_call: .; cdr3_aa: CASSSSTSTRTGELFF; cdr3_nt: TGTGCCAGCAGCTCTTCGACAAGTACTCGCACCGGGGAGCTGTTTTTT
clone_size: .; j_call: TRBJ1-2; v_call: TRBV7-2; d_call: .; cdr3_aa: CASSLGTPAGVYGYTF; cdr3_nt: TGTGCCAGCAGCTTAGGTACACCGGCCGGGGTCTATGGCTACACCTTC
clone_size: .; j_call: TRBJ1-1; v_call: TRBV27; d_call: TRBD1; cdr3_aa: CASSLSLTGGTEAFF; cdr3_nt: TGTGCCAGCAGTTTATCGCTGACAGGGGGGACTGAAGCTTTCTTT
clone_size: .; j_call: TRBJ2-3; v_call: TRBV9; d_call: .; cdr3_aa: CASSVDAGGDTQYF; cdr3_nt: TGTGCCAGCAGCGTGGACGCAGGGGGGGATACGCAGTATTTT
clone_size: .; j_call: TRBJ2-1; v_call: TRBV10-2; d_call: .; cdr3_aa: CASSERLGGASSYNEQFF; cdr3_nt: TGCGCCAGCAGTGAGAGGTTGGGCGGGGCAAGCTCCTACAATGAGCAGTTCTTC
clone_size: .; j_call: TRBJ2-6; v_call: TRBV23-1; d_call: TRBD1; cdr3_aa: CASSQSIFCGVAGGRSGANVLTF; cdr3_nt: TGCGCCAGCAGTCAATCGATCTTCTGTGGTGTGGCAGGGGGTCGCTCTGGGGCCAACGTCCTGACTTTC
clone_size: .; j_call: TRBJ1-1; v_call: TRBV12-3/TRBV12-4; d_call: TRBD1; cdr3_aa: CATGGTEAFF; cdr3_nt: TGTGCCACAGGGGGTACTGAAGCTTTCTTT
clone_size: .; j_call: TRBJ2-5; v_call: TRBV4-1; d_call: .; cdr3_aa: CASSAAQGRQETQYF; cdr3_nt: TGCGCCAGCAGCGCGGCTCAGGGGAGACAAGAGACCCAGTACTTC
clone_size: .; j_call: TRBJ2-7; v_call: TRBV7-8; d_call: .; cdr3_aa: CASSLGLSYEQYF; cdr3_nt: TGTGCCAGCAGCTTAGGCCTATCCTACGAGCAGTACTTC
clone_size: once; j_call: TRBJ2-5; v_call: TRBV3-1/TRBV3-2; d_call: TRBD2; cdr3_aa: CASSLSGAKETQYF; cdr3_nt: TGTGCCAGCAGCCTTAGCGGGGCTAAAGAGACCCAGTACTTC
clone_size: .; j_call: TRBJ1-4; v_call: TRBV7-2; d_call: .; cdr3_aa: CASSLDPATNEKLFF; cdr3_nt: TGTGCCAGCAGCTTAGATCCCGCAACTAATGAAAAACTGTTTTTT
clone_size: .; j_call: TRBJ2-3; v_call: TRBV4-2; d_call: TRBD1; cdr3_aa: CASSQGTGMPYTQYF; cdr3_nt: TGTGCCAGCAGCCAGGGGACAGGGATGCCGTATACGCAGTATTTT
clone_size: .; j_call: TRBJ1-2; v_call: TRBV25-1; d_call: TRBD1; cdr3_aa: CASSSDRGLYGYTF; cdr3_nt: TGTGCCAGCAGTTCAGACAGGGGGCTCTATGGCTACACCTTC
clone_size: .; j_call: TRBJ1-1; v_call: TRBV6-2/TRBV6-3; d_call: .; cdr3_aa: CASSPRPHYEAFF; cdr3_nt: TGTGCCAGCAGTCCCCGGCCTCACTACGAAGCTTTCTTT
clone_size: .; j_call: TRBJ1-2; v_call: TRBV2; d_call: TRBD1; cdr3_aa: CASSEQQGVGYTF; cdr3_nt: TGTGCCAGCAGTGAACAGCAGGGGGTGGGCTACACCTTC
clone_size: .; j_call: TRBJ1-2; v_call: TRBV5-1; d_call: TRBD1; cdr3_aa: CASSWDRAFYGYTF; cdr3_nt: TGCGCCAGCAGCTGGGACAGGGCATTCTATGGCTACACCTTC
clone_size: .; j_call: TRBJ2-1; v_call: TRBV11-2; d_call: TRBD2; cdr3_aa: CASSLDGKLLAGRNEQFF; cdr3_nt: TGTGCCAGCAGCTTAGACGGAAAACTACTAGCGGGGAGGAATGAGCAGTTCTTC
clone_size: few; j_call: TRBJ2-4; v_call: TRBV29-1; d_call: .; cdr3_aa: CSVVLSGVGNIQYF; cdr3_nt: TGCAGCGTTGTCCTCTCGGGGGTGGGAAACATTCAGTACTTC
clone_size: .; j_call: TRBJ1-1; v_call: TRBV2; d_call: .; cdr3_aa: CASRVEGTNTEAFF; cdr3_nt: TGTGCCAGCAGGGTTGAGGGTACAAACACTGAAGCTTTCTTT
clone_size: .; j_call: TRBJ2-2; v_call: TRBV4-1; d_call: .; cdr3_aa: CASSQVEGLITGELFF; cdr3_nt: TGCGCCAGCAGCCAAGTCGAGGGCCTTATCACCGGGGAGCTGTTTTTT
clone_size: .; j_call: TRBJ1-2; v_call: TRBV6-5; d_call: TRBD1; cdr3_aa: CASSYGGQGGGYTF; cdr3_nt: TGTGCCAGCAGTTACGGGGGACAGGGCGGGGGCTACACCTTC
clone_size: .; j_call: TRBJ1-6; v_call: TRBV3-1/TRBV3-2; d_call: .; cdr3_aa: CASSPRGSFNSPLHF; cdr3_nt: TGTGCCAGCAGCCCTCGGGGTTCTTTTAATTCACCCCTCCACTTT
clone_size: .; j_call: TRBJ1-6; v_call: TRBV30; d_call: .; cdr3_aa: CAWAPPGTGYNSPLHF; cdr3_nt: TGTGCCTGGGCCCCCCCCGGAACCGGGTATAATTCACCCCTCCACTTT
clone_size: .; j_call: TRBJ2-7; v_call: TRBV6-5; d_call: .; cdr3_aa: CASIGTGSSYEQYF; cdr3_nt: TGTGCCAGCATTGGGACCGGGAGCTCCTACGAGCAGTACTTC
clone_size: .; j_call: TRBJ1-2; v_call: TRBV9; d_call: .; cdr3_aa: CASSALNRGDYGYTF; cdr3_nt: TGTGCCAGCAGCGCCTTAAACCGGGGAGACTATGGCTACACCTTC
clone_size: .; j_call: TRBJ1-4; v_call: TRBV12-5; d_call: .; cdr3_aa: CASGLTQATNEKLFF; cdr3_nt: TGTGCTAGTGGTTTAACACAGGCAACTAATGAAAAACTGTTTTTT
clone_size: .; j_call: TRBJ2-2; v_call: TRBV3-1/TRBV3-2; d_call: .; cdr3_aa: CASSQDPGEELFF; cdr3_nt: TGTGCCAGCAGCCAAGATCCAGGTGAGGAGCTGTTTTTT
clone_size: few; j_call: TRBJ2-7; v_call: TRBV5-1; d_call: .; cdr3_aa: CASSPDGSGSLYEQYF; cdr3_nt: TGCGCCAGCAGCCCGGACGGGAGCGGCAGTCTCTACGAGCAGTACTTC
clone_size: .; j_call: TRBJ2-2; v_call: TRBV6-5; d_call: .; cdr3_aa: CASRDFLSAGELFF; cdr3_nt: TGTGCCAGCAGGGATTTCCTGAGCGCCGGGGAGCTGTTTTTT
clone_size: .; j_call: TRBJ1-2; v_call: TRBV18; d_call: .; cdr3_aa: CASSPRGDHNYGYTF; cdr3_nt: TGTGCCAGCTCACCACGGGGGGATCATAACTATGGCTACACCTTC
clone_size: few; j_call: TRBJ1-1; v_call: TRBV27; d_call: TRBD1; cdr3_aa: CASSFPGGTEAFF; cdr3_nt: TGTGCCAGCAGTTTTCCAGGGGGCACTGAAGCTTTCTTT
clone_size: .; j_call: TRBJ2-5; v_call: TRBV2; d_call: .; cdr3_aa: CASSGGMASSETQYF; cdr3_nt: TGTGCCAGCAGTGGAGGAATGGCTAGCTCCGAGACCCAGTACTTC
clone_size: once; j_call: TRBJ2-7; v_call: TRBV7-9; d_call: TRBD2; cdr3_aa: CASSSAPSGSSGEQYF; cdr3_nt: TGTGCCAGCAGCTCGGCCCCTAGCGGGAGCTCGGGGGAGCAGTACTTC
clone_size: .; j_call: TRBJ2-7; v_call: TRBV7-9; d_call: TRBD1; cdr3_aa: CASSLRDRGSEQYF; cdr3_nt: TGTGCCAGCAGCCTCCGGGACAGGGGATCCGAGCAGTACTTC
clone_size: .; j_call: TRBJ2-7; v_call: TRBV23-1; d_call: TRBD1; cdr3_aa: CASSQYPDRGSYEQYF; cdr3_nt: TGCGCCAGCAGTCAGTATCCCGACAGGGGGAGCTACGAGCAGTACTTC